These T cell receptor beta chains were read from a single sample in a study of CD8 T cell repertoires and HIV-1 epitope variants. The antigens of these receptors remain unknown. This table comes from immunoSEQ multiplex PCR, and its TCRdb copy is limited to in-frame clones, with some not included. The sample lists some 3,500 clones; more than 55% were seen once. Sequenced input: cultured CD8+ T cells derived from PBMCs. Receptors originate from a male donor with HIV. Each CDR3 is given with its conserved first and last residue. The D gene is left open where the match is weak. Size is stated for part of the rows, as once, few or many counts, or as a class when the clone is expanded.

cdr3_length: 18; d_call: .; clone_size: once; v_call: TRBV28; j_call: TRBJ1-4; cdr3_nt: TGTGCCAGCAGTTTGTCAGTTTCTGAGGATGCAACTAATGAAAAACTGTTTTTT; cdr3_aa: CASSLSVSEDATNEKLFF
cdr3_length: 15; d_call: .; clone_size: .; v_call: TRBV19; j_call: TRBJ2-1; cdr3_nt: TGTGCCAGTACCTGGGTCGGCAGCTCCTACAATGAGCAGTTCTTC; cdr3_aa: CASTWVGSSYNEQFF
cdr3_length: 13; d_call: .; clone_size: .; v_call: TRBV27; j_call: TRBJ2-7; cdr3_nt: TGTGCCAGCAGTCCCGCCCGAACCTACGAGCAGTACTTC; cdr3_aa: CASSPARTYEQYF
cdr3_length: 16; d_call: TRBD1; clone_size: .; v_call: TRBV6-4; j_call: TRBJ1-5; cdr3_nt: TGTGCCAGCAGCCGAGACAGGGAGCGAAGCAATCAGCCCCAGCATTTT; cdr3_aa: CASSRDRERSNQPQHF
cdr3_length: 15; d_call: .; clone_size: few; v_call: TRBV28; j_call: TRBJ2-5; cdr3_nt: TGTGCCAGCAGTTCCGTCGACCGAGACCAAGAGACCCAGTACTTC; cdr3_aa: CASSSVDRDQETQYF
cdr3_length: 16; d_call: TRBD1; clone_size: .; v_call: TRBV4-1; j_call: TRBJ2-3; cdr3_nt: TGCGCCAGCAGCCAAGATAACGGACAGGGGGCAGATACGCAGTATTTT; cdr3_aa: CASSQDNGQGADTQYF
cdr3_length: 15; d_call: TRBD1; clone_size: medium-sized; v_call: TRBV28; j_call: TRBJ2-5; cdr3_nt: TGTGCCAGCAGTTCCCCGGACAGGGCCCAAGAGACCCAGTACTTC; cdr3_aa: CASSSPDRAQETQYF
cdr3_length: 15; d_call: TRBD1; clone_size: few; v_call: TRBV28; j_call: TRBJ1-4; cdr3_nt: TGTGCCAGCAGGGAAATCCGGGACAGGGAAGAAGAACTGTTTTTT; cdr3_aa: CASREIRDREEELFF
cdr3_length: 14; d_call: .; clone_size: .; v_call: TRBV28; j_call: TRBJ1-4; cdr3_nt: TGTGCCAGCAGCCCCGACAGACTCGTAGAAAAACTGTTTTTT; cdr3_aa: CASSPDRLVEKLFF
cdr3_length: 16; d_call: TRBD2; clone_size: .; v_call: TRBV28; j_call: TRBJ2-1; cdr3_nt: TGTGCCAGCAGTGGGTTCGGCGGGAGCTCCTACAATGAGCAGTTCTTC; cdr3_aa: CASSGFGGSSYNEQFF
cdr3_length: 13; d_call: .; clone_size: .; v_call: TRBV6-6; j_call: TRBJ1-4; cdr3_nt: TGTGCCAGCAGTTACAAATGGGGACTAAAACTGTTTTTT; cdr3_aa: CASSYKWGLKLFF
cdr3_length: 15; d_call: .; clone_size: .; v_call: TRBV27; j_call: TRBJ2-3; cdr3_nt: TGTGCCAGCAGTATCGACAGGACGACCACAGATACGCAGTATTTT; cdr3_aa: CASSIDRTTTDTQYF
cdr3_length: 13; d_call: .; clone_size: .; v_call: TRBV4-1; j_call: TRBJ1-1; cdr3_nt: TGCGCCAGCAGCCGGGGATTCGACACTGAAGCTTTCTTT; cdr3_aa: CASSRGFDTEAFF
cdr3_length: 14; d_call: .; clone_size: large; v_call: TRBV29-1; j_call: TRBJ2-3; cdr3_nt: TGCAGCGCGGCGGGCACCGAGTCCACAGATACGCAGTATTTT; cdr3_aa: CSAAGTESTDTQYF
cdr3_length: 14; d_call: .; clone_size: .; v_call: TRBV4-1; j_call: TRBJ2-5; cdr3_nt: TGCGCCAGCAGCCAAGGACTAGCGCAGGGGGCGACCTACTTC; cdr3_aa: CASSQGLAQGATYF
cdr3_length: 11; d_call: .; clone_size: .; v_call: TRBV11-1; j_call: TRBJ2-7; cdr3_nt: TGTGCCAGCAGCTCTTCCTACGAGCAGTACTTC; cdr3_aa: CASSSSYEQYF
cdr3_length: 15; d_call: TRBD1; clone_size: few; v_call: TRBV7-2; j_call: TRBJ2-1; cdr3_nt: TGTGCCAGCAGCTTAGTAGGGGGCGCCTACAATGAGCAGTTCTTC; cdr3_aa: CASSLVGGAYNEQFF
cdr3_length: 18; d_call: TRBD1; clone_size: once; v_call: TRBV19; j_call: TRBJ1-1; cdr3_nt: TGTGCCAGTAGCCCAAAAGAATTACGGGACAGGACTTACACTGAAGCTTTCTTT; cdr3_aa: CASSPKELRDRTYTEAFF
cdr3_length: 17; d_call: .; clone_size: medium-sized; v_call: TRBV7-9; j_call: TRBJ1-1; cdr3_nt: TGTGCCAGCAGCCCCCGGGGGATGGGGGCATCGAGAACTGAAGCTTTCTTT; cdr3_aa: CASSPRGMGASRTEAFF
cdr3_length: 15; d_call: TRBD1; clone_size: once; v_call: TRBV6-5; j_call: TRBJ2-7; cdr3_nt: TGTGCCAGCAGCCTGACAGGGTCATTTACCTACGAGCAGTACTTC; cdr3_aa: CASSLTGSFTYEQYF
cdr3_length: 15; d_call: TRBD1; clone_size: .; v_call: TRBV4-1; j_call: TRBJ2-7; cdr3_nt: TGCGCCAGCAGCCAAGTCCAGGGGGAAACTAACGAGCAGTACTTC; cdr3_aa: CASSQVQGETNEQYF
cdr3_length: 12; d_call: TRBD1; clone_size: .; v_call: TRBV5-1; j_call: TRBJ2-7; cdr3_nt: TGCGCCAGCAGCTCGACAGGGGGCGAGCAGTACTTC; cdr3_aa: CASSSTGGEQYF
cdr3_length: 17; d_call: TRBD1; clone_size: few; v_call: TRBV28; j_call: TRBJ1-1; cdr3_nt: TGTGCCAGCAGTTCCCTGACAGGGGGCAGATTAGGCACTGAAGCTTTCTTT; cdr3_aa: CASSSLTGGRLGTEAFF
cdr3_length: 16; d_call: TRBD2; clone_size: few; v_call: TRBV6-4; j_call: TRBJ2-3; cdr3_nt: TGTGCCAGCAGTGACTCAACTAGCGGGGGGGCAGATACGCAGTATTTT; cdr3_aa: CASSDSTSGGADTQYF
cdr3_length: 17; d_call: TRBD2; clone_size: few; v_call: TRBV15; j_call: TRBJ2-7; cdr3_nt: TGTGCCACCAGCAGAGCAACCTTAGCGGGGGACTCCTACGAGCAGTACTTC; cdr3_aa: CATSRATLAGDSYEQYF
cdr3_length: 15; d_call: .; clone_size: .; v_call: TRBV7-6; j_call: TRBJ2-2; cdr3_nt: TGTGCCAGCAGCTTAAGTGGAGGGGCGGGCGGGGAGCTGTTTTTT; cdr3_aa: CASSLSGGAGGELFF
cdr3_length: 14; d_call: .; clone_size: .; v_call: TRBV7-2; j_call: TRBJ1-2; cdr3_nt: TGTGCCAGCAGCTTAATGGGGGGTGACTATGGCTACACCTTC; cdr3_aa: CASSLMGGDYGYTF
cdr3_length: 16; d_call: TRBD1; clone_size: .; v_call: TRBV6-1; j_call: TRBJ1-5; cdr3_nt: TGTGCCAGCAGTGGATTGCTGACAGGGGGCCAGCAGCCCCAGCATTTT; cdr3_aa: CASSGLLTGGQQPQHF
cdr3_length: 12; d_call: TRBD1; clone_size: .; v_call: TRBV5-1; j_call: TRBJ2-7; cdr3_nt: TGCGCCAGCAGCCCGACAGGGAACGAGCAGTACTTC; cdr3_aa: CASSPTGNEQYF
cdr3_length: 14; d_call: .; clone_size: .; v_call: TRBV14; j_call: TRBJ2-7; cdr3_nt: TGTGCCAGCAGTCCTACTAGCTCCCACCGGGAGCAGTACTTC; cdr3_aa: CASSPTSSHREQYF
cdr3_length: 15; d_call: TRBD1; clone_size: .; v_call: TRBV29-1; j_call: TRBJ2-1; cdr3_nt: TGCAGCGTAGACCCCCGGGACAGGGCCAACAATGAGCAGTTCTTC; cdr3_aa: CSVDPRDRANNEQFF
cdr3_length: 14; d_call: .; clone_size: .; v_call: TRBV10-3; j_call: TRBJ1-4; cdr3_nt: TGTGCCATCAGTGAGGGCGGAGGGGATGAAAAACTGTTTTTT; cdr3_aa: CAISEGGGDEKLFF
cdr3_length: 12; d_call: .; clone_size: .; v_call: TRBV25-1; j_call: TRBJ1-2; cdr3_nt: TGTGCCAGCAGTGGAGGAGGGTTAGACTACACCTTC; cdr3_aa: CASSGGGLDYTF
cdr3_length: 20; d_call: .; clone_size: .; v_call: TRBV7-8; j_call: TRBJ1-5; cdr3_nt: TGTGCCAGCAGCCCTCCGGGCAGTCTGCCTCTGGATATAGGCAATCAGCCCCAGCATTTT; cdr3_aa: CASSPPGSLPLDIGNQPQHF
cdr3_length: 13; d_call: .; clone_size: .; v_call: TRBV13; j_call: TRBJ2-2; cdr3_nt: TGTGCCAGCAGCCTCAGGGATGCCGGGGAGCTGTTTTTT; cdr3_aa: CASSLRDAGELFF
cdr3_length: 20; d_call: .; clone_size: .; v_call: TRBV11-3; j_call: TRBJ2-7; cdr3_nt: TGTGCCAGCAGCTTTGAACTACCGGGACAATTCCTAGGGGATACCTACGAGCAGTACTTC; cdr3_aa: CASSFELPGQFLGDTYEQYF
cdr3_length: 15; d_call: .; clone_size: .; v_call: TRBV5-4; j_call: TRBJ2-1; cdr3_nt: TGTGCCAGCAGCTTATGGGAGGTTGAATACGGGGAGCAGTTCTTC; cdr3_aa: CASSLWEVEYGEQFF
cdr3_length: 13; d_call: TRBD2; clone_size: .; v_call: TRBV9; j_call: TRBJ2-1; cdr3_nt: TGTGCCAGCAGCAAAATAGCGGGAGATGAGCAGTTCTTC; cdr3_aa: CASSKIAGDEQFF
cdr3_length: 14; d_call: .; clone_size: .; v_call: TRBV5-6; j_call: TRBJ2-7; cdr3_nt: TGTGCCAGCAGCTTGGGTGTCGACAACTACGAGCAGTACTTC; cdr3_aa: CASSLGVDNYEQYF
cdr3_length: 15; d_call: TRBD1; clone_size: .; v_call: TRBV7-9; j_call: TRBJ1-3; cdr3_nt: TGTGCCAGCAGCAACGGGACAGTCTCTGGAAACACCATATATTTT; cdr3_aa: CASSNGTVSGNTIYF
cdr3_length: 15; d_call: .; clone_size: .; v_call: TRBV5-8; j_call: TRBJ2-7; cdr3_nt: TGTGCCAGCAGTTCACAGAGCCCCAGCTCCTACGAGCAGTACTTC; cdr3_aa: CASSSQSPSSYEQYF
cdr3_length: 14; d_call: .; clone_size: .; v_call: TRBV6-1; j_call: TRBJ1-4; cdr3_nt: TGTGCCAGCAGCGAGGGGAGTTTGAATGAAAAACTGTTTTTT; cdr3_aa: CASSEGSLNEKLFF
cdr3_length: 15; d_call: TRBD1; clone_size: few; v_call: TRBV4-3; j_call: TRBJ1-6; cdr3_nt: TGCGCCAGCAGCCAAGAGATAGGGGGCATCTTACCCCTCCACTTT; cdr3_aa: CASSQEIGGILPLHF
cdr3_length: 14; d_call: .; clone_size: .; v_call: TRBV9; j_call: TRBJ2-5; cdr3_nt: TGTGCCAGCACCCGAGGAGGGGCTGGAGAGACCCAGTACTTC; cdr3_aa: CASTRGGAGETQYF
cdr3_length: 16; d_call: TRBD2; clone_size: once; v_call: TRBV28; j_call: TRBJ2-7; cdr3_nt: TGTGCCAGCAGTCCAACGGGACTAGCGACAGCCTACGAGCAGTACTTC; cdr3_aa: CASSPTGLATAYEQYF
cdr3_length: 14; d_call: .; clone_size: .; v_call: TRBV2; j_call: TRBJ2-2; cdr3_nt: TGTGCCAGCAGCACCGGGACTGGCTCCTGGGAGCTGTTTTTT; cdr3_aa: CASSTGTGSWELFF
cdr3_length: 13; d_call: TRBD1; clone_size: .; v_call: TRBV28; j_call: TRBJ1-2; cdr3_nt: TGTGCCAGCAGAGGACAGGGGACGTATGGCTACACCTTC; cdr3_aa: CASRGQGTYGYTF
cdr3_length: 16; d_call: .; clone_size: .; v_call: TRBV19; j_call: TRBJ1-1; cdr3_nt: TGTGCCAGTAGTGCCTCTCCGGGGGGTCTGAACACTGAAGCTTTCTTT; cdr3_aa: CASSASPGGLNTEAFF
cdr3_length: 15; d_call: .; clone_size: .; v_call: TRBV5-1; j_call: TRBJ1-5; cdr3_nt: TGCGCCAGCAGCTTAGGGGAGTTTGGCAATCAGCCCCAGCATTTT; cdr3_aa: CASSLGEFGNQPQHF
cdr3_length: 16; d_call: TRBD1; clone_size: .; v_call: TRBV5-1; j_call: TRBJ2-7; cdr3_nt: TGCGCCAGCAGCTTGGGGGGACAGGGCGCCTCCTACGAGCAGTACTTC; cdr3_aa: CASSLGGQGASYEQYF
cdr3_length: 16; d_call: .; clone_size: .; v_call: TRBV5-1; j_call: TRBJ2-2; cdr3_nt: TGCGCCAGCAGCCCCGGGGTTGAGTTTTGGACCGGGGAGCTGTTTTTT; cdr3_aa: CASSPGVEFWTGELFF
cdr3_length: 14; d_call: .; clone_size: .; v_call: TRBV14; j_call: TRBJ2-5; cdr3_nt: TGTGCCAGCAGCCAAGATCTCGGGCAAGAGACCCAGTACTTC; cdr3_aa: CASSQDLGQETQYF
cdr3_length: 14; d_call: .; clone_size: .; v_call: TRBV29-1; j_call: TRBJ2-7; cdr3_nt: TGCAGCGTTGCGGGGGCCAAGAGCTCCTACGAGCAGTACTTC; cdr3_aa: CSVAGAKSSYEQYF
cdr3_length: 14; d_call: .; clone_size: few; v_call: TRBV14; j_call: TRBJ1-1; cdr3_nt: TGTGCCAGCAGCCAATTTGGGTCGAACACTGAAGCTTTCTTT; cdr3_aa: CASSQFGSNTEAFF
cdr3_length: 12; d_call: .; clone_size: .; v_call: TRBV28; j_call: TRBJ2-3; cdr3_nt: TGTGCCAGCAAAGAGGGGGCAGATACGCAGTATTTT; cdr3_aa: CASKEGADTQYF